Listed below are T cell receptor beta chains from one sample, sequenced in a study of CD8 T cells in ankylosing spondylitis. TCRdb itself ran the 5' RACE reads through MiXCR, one entry per CDR3 protein. The profile shows 130,000 or so distinct CDR3 sequences, approximately 17% of them singletons. The sequenced sample consisted of blood, either unsorted or a sorted T cell fraction (not recorded which). These receptor sequences come from a male donor with ankylosing spondylitis. The CDR3 runs from the conserved cysteine through the conserved F or W. The D gene is left open where the match is weak. Rows may omit the clone size; those that give it use once, few, many or a size class.

V gene: TRBV29-1; J gene: TRBJ2-7; D gene: TRBD1; CDR3 length: 12; clone size: many; CDR3 DNA: TGCAGCGGCCGGACAGGGGGTCACGAGCAGTACTTC; CDR3 protein: CSGRTGGHEQYF
V gene: TRBV18; J gene: TRBJ2-1; D gene: .; CDR3 length: 15; clone size: .; CDR3 DNA: TGTGCCAGCTCACCACCGGCGTCATCCGACAATGAGCAGTTCTTC; CDR3 protein: CASSPPASSDNEQFF
V gene: TRBV7-9; J gene: TRBJ1-4; D gene: TRBD1; CDR3 length: 14; clone size: few; CDR3 DNA: TGTGCCAGCAGCAGGGGACAGGGGAACGAAAAACTGTTTTTT; CDR3 protein: CASSRGQGNEKLFF
V gene: TRBV12-3/TRBV12-4; J gene: TRBJ2-7; D gene: .; CDR3 length: 13; clone size: .; CDR3 DNA: TGTGCCAGCAGCGAACCTCCATCGTACGAGCAGTACTTC; CDR3 protein: CASSEPPSYEQYF
V gene: TRBV5-1; J gene: TRBJ1-1; D gene: .; CDR3 length: 14; clone size: .; CDR3 DNA: TGCGCCAGCAGCGAAACAGGAATGAACACTGAAGCTTTCTTT; CDR3 protein: CASSETGMNTEAFF
V gene: TRBV6-5; J gene: TRBJ2-7; D gene: TRBD2; CDR3 length: 15; clone size: .; CDR3 DNA: TGTGCCAGCAGTTATGGGACTAGCGGGAGATACGAGCAGTACTTC; CDR3 protein: CASSYGTSGRYEQYF
V gene: TRBV7-2; J gene: TRBJ2-3; D gene: .; CDR3 length: 15; clone size: many; CDR3 DNA: TGTGCCAGCAGCCCAACCGGGGGTAGCACAGATACGCAGTATTTT; CDR3 protein: CASSPTGGSTDTQYF
V gene: TRBV14; J gene: TRBJ2-5; D gene: TRBD2; CDR3 length: 15; clone size: .; CDR3 DNA: TGTGCCAGCAGCCAAATTAGCGGGATTCGGGGGACCCAGTACTTC; CDR3 protein: CASSQISGIRGTQYF
V gene: TRBV29-1; J gene: TRBJ2-2; D gene: TRBD2; CDR3 length: 15; clone size: .; CDR3 DNA: TGCAGCGTGCTTGAAGTGAGCGGGAGGGCCGGGGAGCTGTTTTTT; CDR3 protein: CSVLEVSGRAGELFF
V gene: TRBV29-1; J gene: TRBJ2-6; D gene: TRBD1; CDR3 length: 19; clone size: many; CDR3 DNA: TGCAGCGTTGAAGACACGGACAGGGCAGACCTATCTGGGGCCAACGTCCTGACTTTC; CDR3 protein: CSVEDTDRADLSGANVLTF
V gene: TRBV4-1; J gene: TRBJ2-1; D gene: TRBD2; CDR3 length: 16; clone size: .; CDR3 DNA: TGCGCCAGCAGCCAAGAAGGGGCGGGAGGGCCGAATGAGCAGTTCTTC; CDR3 protein: CASSQEGAGGPNEQFF
V gene: TRBV10-3; J gene: TRBJ1-6; D gene: .; CDR3 length: 17; clone size: few; CDR3 DNA: TGTGCCATCAGTGAGTCGAGGGTGACAGACTATAATTCACCCCTCCACTTT; CDR3 protein: CAISESRVTDYNSPLHF
V gene: TRBV15; J gene: TRBJ2-1; D gene: TRBD2; CDR3 length: 16; clone size: .; CDR3 DNA: TGTGCCACCAGCAGAGATACGGGAGGGCCCTACAATGAGCAGTTCTTC; CDR3 protein: CATSRDTGGPYNEQFF
V gene: TRBV4-3; J gene: TRBJ1-1; D gene: .; CDR3 length: 16; clone size: many; CDR3 DNA: TGCGCCAGCAGCCAAGGTACAGTGATGATAAACACTGAAGCTTTCTTT; CDR3 protein: CASSQGTVMINTEAFF
V gene: TRBV7-2; J gene: TRBJ2-1; D gene: .; CDR3 length: 11; clone size: .; CDR3 DNA: TGTGCCAGCGCCGTGGCAAGTGAGCAGTTCTTC; CDR3 protein: CASAVASEQFF
V gene: TRBV27; J gene: TRBJ2-7; D gene: TRBD2; CDR3 length: 15; clone size: few; CDR3 DNA: TGTGCCAGCAGGCGAACTAGCGGGAGCGTCAACGAGCAGTACTTC; CDR3 protein: CASRRTSGSVNEQYF
V gene: TRBV27; J gene: TRBJ2-4; D gene: .; CDR3 length: 15; clone size: many; CDR3 DNA: TGTGCCAGCAGTTTGGGGGTAGCCACCAAAAACATTCAGTACTTC; CDR3 protein: CASSLGVATKNIQYF
V gene: TRBV29-1; J gene: TRBJ1-3; D gene: .; CDR3 length: 16; clone size: .; CDR3 DNA: TGCAGCGTTACCGCCATCCCGGACTACTCTGGAAACACCATATATTTT; CDR3 protein: CSVTAIPDYSGNTIYF
V gene: TRBV12-3/TRBV12-4; J gene: TRBJ2-1; D gene: TRBD1; CDR3 length: 15; clone size: many; CDR3 DNA: TGTGCCAGCAGTTTACCCGGGACAGTTAACAATGAGCAGTTCTTC; CDR3 protein: CASSLPGTVNNEQFF
V gene: TRBV27; J gene: TRBJ2-2; D gene: .; CDR3 length: 14; clone size: once; CDR3 DNA: TGTGCCAGCAGTAACTCCGTCGGCACCGGGGAGCTGTTTTTT; CDR3 protein: CASSNSVGTGELFF
V gene: TRBV11-3; J gene: TRBJ2-1; D gene: .; CDR3 length: 15; clone size: .; CDR3 DNA: TGTGCCAGCAGCTTATTAGGGTATGGAAACAATGAGCAGTTCTTC; CDR3 protein: CASSLLGYGNNEQFF
V gene: TRBV7-9; J gene: TRBJ1-4; D gene: .; CDR3 length: 13; clone size: .; CDR3 DNA: TGTGCCAGCAGCCACCCTTGGGATGAAAAACTGTTTTTT; CDR3 protein: CASSHPWDEKLFF
V gene: TRBV20-1; J gene: TRBJ2-7; D gene: .; CDR3 length: 15; clone size: few; CDR3 DNA: TGCAGTGCTAGAGGGGGAGTTGAGGAGACCTACGAGCAGTACTTC; CDR3 protein: CSARGGVEETYEQYF
V gene: TRBV6-1; J gene: TRBJ2-7; D gene: TRBD2; CDR3 length: 15; clone size: .; CDR3 DNA: TGTGCCAGCAGTATCTCCGGGACTAGAAGCTACGAGCAGTACTTC; CDR3 protein: CASSISGTRSYEQYF
V gene: TRBV24-1; J gene: TRBJ1-5; D gene: .; CDR3 length: 14; clone size: .; CDR3 DNA: TGTGCCACCAGTTCTACAGACAGCAATCAGCCCCAGCATTTT; CDR3 protein: CATSSTDSNQPQHF
V gene: TRBV29-1; J gene: TRBJ1-2; D gene: .; CDR3 length: 14; clone size: .; CDR3 DNA: TGCAGCGTTGAAGAGGGGGGTGGTAACTATGGCTACACCTTC; CDR3 protein: CSVEEGGGNYGYTF
V gene: TRBV7-8; J gene: TRBJ2-3; D gene: .; CDR3 length: 16; clone size: few; CDR3 DNA: TGTGCCAGCACCCAGAGGGTCAGTTCTAGCACAGATACGCAGTATTTT; CDR3 protein: CASTQRVSSSTDTQYF
V gene: TRBV7-9; J gene: TRBJ1-1; D gene: TRBD1; CDR3 length: 15; clone size: .; CDR3 DNA: TGTGCCAGCAGCCCAATCGGGACAGCGAACACTGAAGCTTTCTTT; CDR3 protein: CASSPIGTANTEAFF
V gene: TRBV27; J gene: TRBJ2-5; D gene: .; CDR3 length: 12; clone size: .; CDR3 DNA: TGTGCCAGCAGGGGGACTGAAGAGACCCAGTACTTC; CDR3 protein: CASRGTEETQYF